This passage covers 21 T cell receptor beta chains from one sample sequenced in a study of shared clonotypes between healthy human individuals. TCRdb's table, derived via immunoSEQ multiplex PCR, lists solely in-frame clones and lacks some. The sample has about 1 million clones, under 80% seen once. Input material: memory CD4+ T cells sorted from blood. Subset specified: CD45RA-negative fraction. The receptors originated from a man aged 18-30 years in good health.

This clone was seen more than once but under ten times. This chain joins TRBV20-1 and TRBJ1-2; D not resolved. Trimming stripped 6 bases from V and 6 bases from J, with 2 bases between. CDR1 DFQATT and CDR2 SNEGSKA come from the germline V gene (reference sequence). This CDR3 is built from 8 residues. CDR3 loop: CSAHGYTF. The CDR3 coding sequence is TGCAGTGCCCATGGCTACACCTTC.

The chain has TRBV19 and TRBJ1-1, with 7 bases fitting TRBD1. This CDR3 has 13 amino acids. Per the germline V gene, CDR1 is LNHDA and CDR2 is SQIVND (reference sequence). V shed 3 bases, J shed 6 bases, and the junction held 4 bases outside the gene matches. Here the CDR3 DNA reads TGTGCCAGTAGTATCACAGGGGTAGCTGAAGCTTTCTTT. Its translation is CASSITGVAEAFF.

This clone has a handful of counts. This sequence joins TRBV2 and TRBJ2-4; TRBD1 might be the D (6 bases). In germline, CDR1 is SNHLY, CDR2 FYNNEI. Trimming took off 3 bases at V and 3 bases at J, with 9 bases between the two ends. This CDR3 comprises 14 residues. CDR3 sequence reads: CASSDVRGKNIQYF. CDR3 sequence (DNA): TGTGCCAGCAGTGACGTCAGGGGCAAAAACATTCAGTACTTC.

V gene TRBV5-6 combines with J gene TRBJ1-5; 7 bases align to TRBD1. Per germline, CDR1 SGHDT and CDR2 YYEEEE. V was pared by 3 bases and J by 4 bases, with 4 bases of the junction left unmatched. CDR3 size: 14 residues. The CDR3 here is CASSWGQTNQPQHF. The CDR3, as DNA: TGTGCCAGCAGCTGGGGACAGACGAATCAGCCCCAGCATTTT.

This clone was detected only a few times. This sequence joins TRBV30 and TRBJ2-5; no definite D call. The CDR3 sequence is 13 residues long. V was trimmed by 0 bases and J by 5 bases, leaving 10 bases between them. Germline CDR1 reads GTSNPN; CDR2 reads SVGIG (reference sequence). CDR3 nucleotide sequence: TGTGCCTGGAGTGTAAATCTTGGGGAGACCCAGTACTTC. Protein product: CAWSVNLGETQYF.

The V call is TRBV15, the J call TRBJ1-1; TRBD1 matches 7 bases. The CDR3 has 16 amino acids. Germline CDR1 and CDR2: LNHNV and YYDKDF (reference sequence). Trimming cost V 2 bases and J 1 base; bases outside gene matches: 7. CDR3 loop: CATSRNRGPANTEAFF. The CDR3, as DNA: TGTGCCACCAGCAGAAACAGGGGTCCGGCGAACACTGAAGCTTTCTTT.

The CDR3 nucleotides are TGTGCCAGCAGCTCTGACCCCTTCGGGACGGTTAATGAAAAACTGTTTTTT. This encodes CASSSDPFGTVNEKLFF. The gene calls are TRBV5-4 and TRBJ1-4, with D possibly TRBD1 on 5 matching bases. V dropped 3 bases and J dropped 4 bases, with 19 bases sitting between them. This CDR3 contains 17 residues. Germline V CDR1 and CDR2: SGHNT, YYREEE (reference sequence). The entire variable domain, with the rest obtained from reference TRBV5-4 and TRBJ1-4, is as follows: ETGVTQSPTHLIKTRGQQVTLRCSSQSGHNTVSWYQQALGQGPQFIFQYYREEENGRGNFPPRFSGLQFPNYSSELNVNALELDDSALYLCASSSDPFGTVNEKLFFGSGTQLSVL.

The chain combines TRBV7-8 with TRBJ1-1; D unresolved. The V gene's germline CDR1 is SGHVS and CDR2 FQNEAQ. There are 19 residues in the CDR3. V was clipped by 0 bases and J by 1 base, with 21 bases between them. CDR3 nucleotides: TGTGCCAGCAGCTTAGCGGGTCGTACTATAGACGCGACGAACACTGAAGCTTTCTTT. Amino acid sequence: CASSLAGRTIDATNTEAFF.

This chain connects TRBV29-1 to TRBJ2-1; D is uncertain. V lost 4 bases and J lost 8, with 9 bases in between. CDR3 length: 11 amino acids. Germline CDR1 SQVTM, CDR2 ANQGSEA. The CDR3 nucleotides read TGCAGCGTTGCACCAGGAGATGAGCAGTTCTTC. Encoded protein: CSVAPGDEQFF.

This rearrangement joins TRBV19 to TRBJ1-5; possibly TRBD1 for D (6 bases). The CDR3 spans 13 residues. Germline CDR1 and CDR2: LNHDA and SQIVND (reference sequence). V lost 8 bases to trimming and J lost 1 base, with 9 bases between them. The CDR3 nucleotides read TGTGCCAGTGGGGGCTTAAGCAATCAGCCCCAGCATTTT. Translating it yields CASGGLSNQPQHF. The complete variable domain, with remaining parts taken from reference TRBV19 and TRBJ1-5, reads DGGITQSPKYLFRKEGQNVTLSCEQNLNHDAMYWYRQDPGQGLRLIYYSQIVNDFQKGDIAEGYSVSREKKESFPLTVTSAQKNPTAFYLCASGGLSNQPQHFGDGTRLSIL.

This clone was observed many times. The chain is built from TRBV5-1 and TRBJ2-1; 8 bases are a match to TRBD2. CDR3 size: 16 residues. Unmatched junction bases numbered 10, after V lost 0 bases and J lost 8 bases. Per germline, CDR1 SGHRS and CDR2 YFSETQ. CDR3 nucleotide sequence: TGCGCCAGCAGCTTGGTTGCGGGGGGTCTCTTGGATGAGCAGTTCTTC. Translating it yields CASSLVAGGLLDEQFF.

The V gene is TRBV5-4, the J gene TRBJ2-7; 12 bases match TRBD2. The CDR3 extends over 15 amino acids. After removal of 0 bases from V and 5 bases from J, the junction contained 3 bases not matched to a gene. CDR1 is SGHNT, CDR2 YYREEE, per germline (reference sequence). The CDR3 sequence: CASSLATSGGNEQYF. For the CDR3, the DNA is TGTGCCAGCAGCTTGGCGACTAGCGGGGGCAACGAGCAGTACTTC.

The V gene is TRBV12-5, the J gene TRBJ1-2; D is uncertain. The length of the CDR3 is 12 residues. V gave up 2 bases and J gave up 9 bases, with 10 bases separating them. The V gene's germline CDR1 is LGHNT and CDR2 FRNRAP. CDR3 nucleotides: TGTGCTAGTGGTTTGTTTCCGGGCCGCTACACCTTC. It translates to CASGLFPGRYTF.

The chain is built from TRBV4-2 and TRBJ1-2; maybe TRBD1 (6 bases). The CDR3 is made up of 14 amino acids. Per the germline V gene, CDR1 is LGHNA and CDR2 is YNFKEQ. V shed 6 bases and J shed 8 bases, with 19 bases lying between them. In DNA, the CDR3 is TGTGCCAGCAGTCCCCCCGGGACAAAAGGCGGCTACACCTTC. This translates into CASSPPGTKGGYTF.

This clone showed up just once. The genes are TRBV7-3 and TRBJ2-7; 8 bases match TRBD1. CDR3 length: 12 residues. Germline V gene lookup returns CDR1 SGHTA and CDR2 FQGTGA. The CDR3 spells CASRTGFYEQYF. CDR3 nucleotides: TGTGCGAGCCGGACAGGGTTCTACGAGCAGTACTTC.

The CDR3 DNA is TGTGCCAGCAGCCGAGATCCCGCGGGGACCCAGTACTTC. It encodes CASSRDPAGTQYF. The rearrangement joins TRBV7-2 to TRBJ2-5, with D maybe TRBD2 (5 bases). The CDR3 runs 13 residues. Deletions cut 5 bases from V and 7 bases from J, with 14 bases between. Per the germline V gene, CDR1 is SGHTA and CDR2 is FQGNSA. Based on the CDR3 plus reference TRBV7-2 and TRBJ2-5, the full variable domain is GAGVSQSPSNKVTEKGKDVELRCDPISGHTALYWYRQSLGQGLEFLIYFQGNSAPDKSGLPSDRFSAERTGGSVSTLTIQRTQQEDSAVYLCASSRDPAGTQYFGPGTRLLVL.

The chain recombines TRBV10-2 with TRBJ2-7, with 9 bases matching TRBD1. Germline-derived CDR1 and CDR2 are WSHSY and SAAADI. V dropped 3 bases and J dropped 3; count of bases not matched to a gene: 3. The CDR3 length is 14 residues. CDR3: CASSEGTGYYEQYF. The CDR3 DNA reads as TGCGCCAGCAGTGAAGGGACAGGGTACTACGAGCAGTACTTC.

This chain links TRBV7-2 with TRBJ2-7; 8 positions match TRBD1. Germline lookup yields CDR1 SGHTA and CDR2 FQGNSA. This CDR3 region has 13 residues. V lost 1 base and J lost 8; bases outside the gene matches: 4. Here the CDR3 reads CASSLGQGQKQYF. DNA of the CDR3: TGTGCCAGCAGCTTAGGACAGGGGCAAAAGCAGTACTTC.

This chain joins TRBV29-1 and TRBJ2-2, with TRBD1 matching over 8 bases. This CDR3 comprises 14 residues. The trim removed 4 bases at V and 10 bases at J, leaving 11 bases unmatched. Germline V gene sequence: CDR1 SQVTM, CDR2 ANQGSEA. The CDR3 sequence is CSVVVRGQYAELFF. Written as DNA, the CDR3 is TGCAGCGTTGTCGTCAGGGGGCAATATGCGGAGCTGTTTTTT.

The J gene is TRBJ2-1, the V gene TRBV14, with unresolved D. Germline CDR1 SGHDN, CDR2 FVKESK. The V end lost 3 bases, the J end lost 0 bases, and 9 bases lay between the germline ends. The length of the CDR3 is 15 residues. The DNA of the CDR3 is TGTGCCAGCAGCCACTACAGACCCTCCTACAATGAGCAGTTCTTC. Translating gives CASSHYRPSYNEQFF.

The chain combines TRBV5-4 with TRBJ2-1, with D possibly matching TRBD2 (6 bases). CDR3 length equals 13 residues. V shed 4 bases and J shed 9 bases, with 14 bases lying between them. Germline values: CDR1 SGHNT, CDR2 YYREEE (reference sequence). The CDR3 sequence: CASSNTGGAEQFF. The CDR3 DNA follows: TGTGCCAGCAGCAACACTGGCGGGGCTGAGCAGTTCTTC.